The 13 T cell receptor beta chains listed next were all sequenced from one sample in a study of PD-L1 blockade in urothelial cancer. Some clones are missing from TCRdb's copy, which holds only in-frame ones; the method was immunoSEQ multiplex PCR. The sample has about 2,500 clones, around a third seen once. Sequencing was performed on tumor tissue, taken before atezolizumab (anti-PD-L1) treatment. The receptors derive from a man aged 55 to 69 with urothelial cancer.

V gene TRBV28 combines with J gene TRBJ2-7; 10 positions agree with TRBD1. CDR1 and CDR2 (germline): MDHEN, SYDVKM. V trimming: 7 bases; J trimming: 5 bases; junction bases outside the gene matches: 11. The CDR3 length is 15 residues. CDR3: CASNRGGQGYHEQYF. CDR3 nucleotides: TGTGCCAGCAACCGCGGGGGACAGGGGTACCACGAGCAGTACTTC.

The CDR3 region is CAYGDTYNEQFF. The CDR3 DNA is TGTGCCTACGGGGACACATACAATGAGCAGTTCTTC. The genes are TRBV30 and TRBJ2-1; a weak D match, TRBD1 (6 bases). CDR3 length: 12 amino acids. CDR1 is GTSNPN and CDR2 is SVGIG in the germline V gene (reference sequence). V was clipped by 7 bases and J by 4 bases, with 11 bases between them.

This clone was seen a handful of times. The rearrangement joins TRBV9 to TRBJ2-6, with D possibly TRBD1 on 5 matching bases. This CDR3 is built from 15 residues. Germline values: CDR1 SGDLS, CDR2 YYNGEE. Trimming shortened V by 5 bases and J by 0 bases, and 9 bases separated the two germline ends. CDR3 nucleotide sequence: TGTGCCAGCAGTGCAGGGCACTCTGGGGCCAACGTCCTGACTTTC. It specifies CASSAGHSGANVLTF. The full variable domain, its missing parts supplied by reference TRBV9 and TRBJ2-6, is DSGVTQTPKHLITATGQRVTLRCSPRSGDLSVYWYQQSLDQGLQFLIQYYNGEERAKGNILERFSAQQFPDLHSELNLSSLELGDSALYFCASSAGHSGANVLTFGAGSRLTVL.

This sequence joins TRBV19 and TRBJ2-7; the D call may be TRBD1 or TRBD2 (6 bases each). The V end was cut by 5 bases, the J end by 4 bases, with 12 bases between. The CDR3 runs 13 residues. Germline CDR1 reads LNHDA; CDR2 reads SQIVND (reference sequence). DNA for the CDR3: TGTGCCAGTAGTCTACAAGGGGGGTACGAGCAGTACTTC. It codes for CASSLQGGYEQYF.

The chain links TRBV28 to TRBJ2-4, with 8 bases fitting TRBD1. The ends lost 3 bases at V and 11 bases at J; junction bases unmatched: 3. Germline V gene sequence: CDR1 MDHEN, CDR2 SYDVKM. There are 12 residues in the CDR3. In DNA form, the CDR3 reads TGTGCCAGCAGTTTCAGGGGGCTTTTTCAGTACTTC. Its translation: CASSFRGLFQYF.

This chain links TRBV19 with TRBJ1-1; D remains unclear. The CDR3 has 16 residues. V shed 4 bases and J shed 3 bases, with 18 bases lying between them. Per the germline V gene, CDR1 is LNHDA and CDR2 is SQIVND (reference sequence). The CDR3 DNA reads TGTGCCAGTAGTACCTCAACAGCTCGGAGGGACACTGAAGCTTTCTTT. Amino acid sequence: CASSTSTARRDTEAFF.

The CDR3 DNA follows: TGTGCCAGTAGTATCCTCCGAGGGGATGGCTACACCTTC. Its protein product is CASSILRGDGYTF. V is TRBV19 and J is TRBJ1-2; TRBD1 might be the D (5 bases). Germline CDR1 and CDR2: LNHDA and SQIVND (reference sequence). Between the trimmed V and J ends, which lost 3 bases and 6 bases, there was a span of 11 bases. The CDR3 is made up of 13 amino acids.

The J gene is TRBJ2-1, the V gene TRBV28; D tentatively fits TRBD1 or TRBD2 (7 bases each). The CDR3 totals 16 residues. Germline CDR1 MDHEN, CDR2 SYDVKM. V lost 5 bases and J 8 bases, leaving 22 bases between the germline ends. CDR3 sequence (DNA): TGTGCCAGCAGTCCCTTCGGTGGCAGGGGGAGGGATGAGCAGTTCTTC. Amino acid sequence: CASSPFGGRGRDEQFF.

This clone was counted a few times. One end of the junction does not line up with germline, which may come from a read error. A base went unread or is ambiguous, so its residue is labelled X. The rearrangement joins TRBV6-4 to TRBJ1-2; TRBD1 matches at 7 bases. The germline CDR1 and CDR2 sequences are MRHNA and SNTAGT. The CDR3 totals 15 residues. Written as DNA, the CDR3 is TGTRCCAGCAGTTCGGGACAGCTGAATTACTATGGCTACACCTTC. Its translation: CXSSSGQLNYYGYTF.

The chain joins TRBV18 to TRBJ1-2; D unresolved. V lost 1 base, J lost 8 bases, and 14 bases lay in between. The CDR3 length is 14 residues. Germline V gene data show CDR1 as KGHSH and CDR2 as LQKENI. The CDR3: CASSPLTRAEGYTF. Written as DNA, the CDR3 is TGTGCCAGCTCACCACTCACCCGCGCGGAGGGCTACACCTTC.

This clone was picked up one time. This CDR3 reads CAWSPGAGPEKLFF. The CDR3 DNA follows: TGTGCCTGGAGCCCAGGAGCCGGGCCGGAAAAACTGTTTTTT. The chain has TRBV30 and TRBJ1-4; D is undetermined. The CDR3 spans 14 residues. V was trimmed by 3 bases and J by 8 bases, leaving 16 bases between them. Germline-derived CDR1 and CDR2 are GTSNPN and SVGIG (reference sequence).

Relative to its sample, this clone is medium-sized. V gene TRBV7-5 combines with J gene TRBJ1-3. TRBV7-5 is deemed a pseudogene. The CDR3 covers 14 residues. CDR3 sequence: CASSLGFSGNTIYF. In DNA, the CDR3 is TGTGCCAGCAGCTTGGGGTTCTCTGGAAACACCATATATTTT.

This rearrangement joins TRBV19 to TRBJ2-3; D uncertain. V was clipped by 5 bases and J by 2 bases, with 14 bases between them. The germline gives CDR1 LNHDA, CDR2 SQIVND (reference sequence). The CDR3 covers 15 residues. The CDR3 DNA follows: TGTGCCAGTAGTCTAGGGCAGACAAACACAGATACGCAGTATTTT. This codes for CASSLGQTNTDTQYF.